The 25 T cell receptor beta chains listed next were all sequenced from one sample in a study. The sorted Tregs were CD4+CD25+CD127-/low cells. Each CDR3 protein is one row after TCRdb ran MiXCR on the 5' RACE reads. The sample has about 43,000 distinct CDR3 sequences, over 20% seen once. The material sequenced was Tregs sorted from a lymph node. These receptors came from a female donor with breast cancer.

This clonotype was counted at least ten times. The chain recombines TRBV11-1 with TRBJ2-7; 7 bases are shared with TRBD2. CDR3 length: 15 residues. J gave up 4 bases and V 2 bases, and 8 bases lay outside the gene matches. Germline lookup yields CDR1 SGHAT and CDR2 FQDESV (reference sequence). The CDR3 region is CASSLRSGGGYEQYF. The CDR3 bases are TGTGCCAGCAGCTTACGATCGGGAGGTGGGTACGAGCAGTACTTC.

This clonotype has at least ten counts. V and J are TRBV4-1 and TRBJ2-4; TRBD2 might be the D (5 bases). The CDR3 is made up of 15 amino acids. Trimming removed 4 bases at V and 7 bases at J, with 17 bases between. Germline assignment: CDR1 MGHRA and CDR2 YSYEKL. The CDR3 DNA reads as TGCGCCAGCAGCCCCTGGGGAGCGAGAACGAACATTCAGTACTTC. Translated, it gives CASSPWGARTNIQYF.

CDR3 residues: CASTPDLTGELFF. The CDR3, as DNA: TGTGCCAGCACCCCGGACCTCACCGGGGAGCTGTTTTTT. This chain uses TRBV7-3 with TRBJ2-2; unclear D gene. Germline V gene data show CDR1 as SGHTA and CDR2 as FQGTGA. There are 13 residues in the CDR3. V was clipped by 7 bases and J by 4 bases, with 10 bases between them.

CDR3 residues: CSAGRRQGSHYGYTF. CDR3 DNA sequence: TGCAGTGCTGGACGGAGACAGGGGTCCCACTATGGCTACACCTTC. V gene TRBV20-1 combines with J gene TRBJ1-2, with 8 bases fitting TRBD1. The CDR3 is 15 amino acids. Per the germline V gene, CDR1 is DFQATT and CDR2 is SNEGSKA (reference sequence). Trimming took 5 bases from V and 3 from J; bases not matched to a gene: 11.

This clonotype was observed many times. The chain recombines TRBV6-1 with TRBJ2-6; maybe TRBD2 (5 bases). Trimming cost V 4 bases and J 2 bases, with 9 bases left between them. Germline lookup yields CDR1 MNHNS and CDR2 SASEGT. This CDR3 is built from 15 residues. The CDR3 coding sequence is TGTGCCAGCAGTGTACTAGTAACTGGGGCCAACGTCCTGACTTTC. It encodes CASSVLVTGANVLTF.

CDR3: CASSQAPGLASYEQYF. The CDR3 DNA is TGCGCCAGCAGCCAAGCACCGGGACTAGCGAGTTACGAGCAGTACTTC. The chain links TRBV4-3 to TRBJ2-7, with TRBD2 matching over 10 bases. The germline V gene has CDR1 LGHNA and CDR2 YSLEER. Germline trimming cut 1 base from V and 4 bases from J; bases unmatched to any gene: 7. This CDR3 is built from 16 residues.

By its share, this clonotype is medium-sized. V is TRBV5-5 and J is TRBJ2-6; no reliable D call. V was clipped by 1 base and J by 2 bases, with 1 base between them. This CDR3 is built from 13 residues. Per germline, CDR1 SGHKS and CDR2 YYEKEE (reference sequence). The DNA of the CDR3 is TGTGCCAGCAGCTTGCCTGGGGCCAACGTCCTGACTTTC. It codes for CASSLPGANVLTF.

This clonotype occurred many times. V usage is TRBV20-1 and J usage is TRBJ2-1; 13 nucleotides match TRBD2. Looked up from germline, CDR1 is DFQATT and CDR2 is SNEGSKA (reference sequence). This CDR3 region has 15 residues. V lost 7 bases and J lost 8; bases outside the gene matches: 11. The CDR3 spells CSVPKLAGGGDEQFF. The CDR3 bases are TGCAGTGTTCCGAAACTAGCGGGAGGGGGCGATGAGCAGTTCTTC.

This clonotype was seen ten or more times. The chain couples TRBV12-3 or TRBV12-4 to TRBJ2-7; D unclear. V shed 8 bases and J shed 3 bases, with 20 bases lying between them. CDR3 length: 15 amino acids. DNA for the CDR3: TGTGCCAGCGGCCCCCCTCTAGGGCTAGGCTACGAGCAGTACTTC. Translating it yields CASGPPLGLGYEQYF.

This clonotype has at least ten counts. This chain links TRBV5-1 with TRBJ2-5; D perhaps matches TRBD1 (6 bases). The V gene lost 4 bases and the J gene lost 3 bases, with 13 bases spanning the gap. Germline CDR1 SGHRS, CDR2 YFSETQ. CDR3 length equals 14 residues. The CDR3 DNA reads as TGCGCCAGCAGCCACACGGGACATGAAGAGACCCAGTACTTC. Translating it yields CASSHTGHEETQYF. The complete variable domain, with remaining parts taken from reference TRBV5-1 and TRBJ2-5, reads KAGVTQTPRYLIKTRGQQVTLSCSPISGHRSVSWYQQTPGQGLQFLFEYFSETQRNKGNFPGRFSGRQFSNSRSEMNVSTLELGDSALYLCASSHTGHEETQYFGPGTRLLVL.

V and J are TRBV6-5 and TRBJ1-5; 8 nucleotides agree with TRBD1. V dropped 6 bases and J dropped 0; count of bases not matched to a gene: 7. Germline CDR1 reads MNHEY; CDR2 reads SVGAGI. The CDR3 is 16 amino acids. The CDR3 loop is CASSPRTGYSNQPQHF. As DNA, the CDR3 is TGTGCCAGCAGCCCCAGGACAGGGTATAGCAATCAGCCCCAGCATTTT.

The V call is TRBV7-2, the J call TRBJ2-3; the D is unclear. This CDR3 contains 13 residues. Trimming stripped 1 base from V and 5 bases from J, with 7 bases between. CDR1 and CDR2 from the germline V gene are SGHTA and FQGNSA. CDR3 protein: CASSLVWEDTQYF. The CDR3 DNA reads TGTGCCAGCAGCTTAGTTTGGGAAGATACGCAGTATTTT.

The chain employs TRBV4-1 and TRBJ2-7, with unresolved D. V shed 0 bases and J shed 1 base, with 4 bases lying between them. Germline lookup yields CDR1 MGHRA and CDR2 YSYEKL. This CDR3 comprises 13 residues. The CDR3 spells CASSQEGSYEQYF. As DNA, the CDR3 is TGCGCCAGCAGCCAAGAGGGTTCCTACGAGCAGTACTTC.

This clonotype was recorded a few times. The chain uses TRBV20-1 and TRBJ1-1, with D possibly TRBD1 on 5 matching bases. V gave up 0 bases and J gave up 1 base, with 9 bases separating them. Germline CDR1 reads DFQATT; CDR2 reads SNEGSKA (reference sequence). The CDR3 is made up of 14 amino acids. CDR3 sequence (DNA): TGCAGTGCTAGAGAGGGGGGGGGGAACACTGAAGCTTTCTTT. Translation gives CSAREGGGNTEAFF.

On this clonotype itself: One end of the junction fails to match germline, which may point to a read error. The chain joins TRBV6-2 or TRBV6-3 to TRBJ2-1; no clear D. This CDR3 contains 15 residues. Germline loops: CDR1 MNHEY, CDR2 SVGEGT. The CDR3 protein is CAGSYMADSYNEQFF. In DNA, the CDR3 is TGTGCCGGCAGTTACATGGCGGACTCCTACAATGAGCAGTTCTTC.

The chain has TRBV12-3 or TRBV12-4 and TRBJ2-2, with TRBD1 matching 7 bases. The length of the CDR3 is 16 residues. The V gene end was trimmed by 6 bases and the J gene end by 5 bases; junction bases not matched to a gene: 12. DNA of the CDR3: TGTGCCAGCAGCCCACTCGGCGTCAGGGGGACCGGGGAGCTGTTTTTT. The encoded protein is CASSPLGVRGTGELFF.

On this clonotype: Germline is not matched at one junction end, which may reflect a read error. This sequence joins TRBV7-2 and TRBJ2-1; D perhaps matches TRBD2 (6 bases). CDR1 is SGHTA and CDR2 is FQGNSA in the germline V gene. This CDR3 contains 16 residues. CDR3 protein: CASGLGGGMGLNEQFF. As DNA, the CDR3 is TGTGCCAGCGGCTTAGGCGGCGGGATGGGCTTGAATGAGCAGTTCTTC.

This clonotype has at least ten counts. This chain's CDR3 is CASGIYEQYF. CDR3 nucleotides: TGTGCCAGCGGGATTTACGAGCAGTACTTC. The chain joins TRBV27 to TRBJ2-7, with D unclear. V lost 8 bases, J lost 4 bases, and 6 bases lay in between. CDR1 MNHEY and CDR2 SMNVEV come from the germline V gene (reference sequence). CDR3 length equals 10 residues.

V is TRBV27 and J is TRBJ1-1; TRBD1 is a possible D gene (5 bases). The CDR3 spans 13 residues. Per the germline V gene, CDR1 is MNHEY and CDR2 is SMNVEV (reference sequence). V dropped 6 bases and J dropped 7 bases, with 15 bases sitting between them. The CDR3 protein is CASSFRVKYEAFF. In nucleotides, the CDR3 is TGTGCCAGCAGCTTCAGGGTGAAGTATGAAGCTTTCTTT.

CDR3 coding DNA: TGTGCCATCAAAGACAGGGTGGACACTGAAGCTTTCTTT. It yields the protein CAIKDRVDTEAFF. V and J are TRBV10-3 and TRBJ1-1; 7 positions agree with TRBD1. V was pared by 7 bases and J by 3 bases, with 5 bases of the junction left unmatched. Germline V gene data show CDR1 as ENHRY and CDR2 as SYGVKD. The CDR3 length is 13 residues.

The V and J genes are TRBV20-1 and TRBJ1-4; possible D gene TRBD1, 5 bases. V was cut by 2 bases and J by 0 bases, with 10 bases left in between. Germline CDR1 DFQATT, CDR2 SNEGSKA (reference sequence). This CDR3 region has 15 residues. Here the CDR3 DNA reads TGCAGTGCTAGACAGGGCCGTGCAACTAATGAAAAACTGTTTTTT. Its protein product is CSARQGRATNEKLFF.

For this clonotype: This may be a read error: a much more frequent sequence differs by one nucleotide. No conserved phenylalanine or tryptophan ends this CDR3, so it is likely a read error. The rearrangement uses TRBV27 and TRBJ1-2, with TRBD1 matching over 7 bases. The CDR3 totals 14 residues. V shed 3 bases and J 2 bases; nucleotides not matched to a gene: 3. The V gene's germline CDR1 is MNHEY and CDR2 SMNVEV (reference sequence). The DNA for the CDR3 is TGTGCCAGCAGTTTGACCAGGGGGAACTATGGCTACACCTCC. Its translation is CASSLTRGNYGYTS.

This clonotype was seen more than once but under ten times. V and J are TRBV12-3 or TRBV12-4 and TRBJ1-3; no reliable D call. The CDR3 runs to 18 residues. With 0 bases removed from V and 4 bases from J, the gap between germline ends came to 19 bases. The CDR3 bases are TGTGCCAGCAGTTTAGCCCCCCGTGAGTCCCAAGTCGGAAACACCATATATTTT. Its translation is CASSLAPRESQVGNTIYF.

This clonotype appeared a few times. J is TRBJ1-2 and V is TRBV12-3 or TRBV12-4, with D possibly matching TRBD1 (6 bases). The CDR3 spans 12 residues. V was cut by 6 bases and J by 4 bases, with 9 bases left in between. The CDR3 bases are TGTGCCAGCAGCCGACAGGTCTATGGCTACACCTTC. Amino acid sequence: CASSRQVYGYTF.

V is TRBV20-1 and J is TRBJ2-7; TRBD2 is a possible D gene (5 bases). The CDR3 length is 14 residues. Germline V gene lookup returns CDR1 DFQATT and CDR2 SNEGSKA (reference sequence). Trimming cost V 0 bases and J 2 bases, with 11 bases left between them. CDR3 residues: CSAREGGLTYEQYF. CDR3 sequence (DNA): TGCAGTGCTAGAGAAGGCGGGCTGACCTACGAGCAGTACTTC.